Below, 13 T cell receptor beta chains from the same sample are listed, as sequenced in a study of shared clonotypes between healthy human individuals. Positively selected for CCR7, the CD45RO-negative cells used as naive CD8 cells excluded terminally differentiated effector memory CD45RA+ cells. The table came from immunoSEQ multiplex PCR; TCRdb's copy has only in-frame clones and leaves some out. The repertoire holds about 2.1 million clones, approximately 94% seen once, with 1.7% in the top ten. Sequencing was carried out using naive CD8+ T cells from PBMCs. These receptors originate from a young man in good health. Some clones in this sample may be carry-over from other donors' samples.

As DNA, the CDR3 is TGTGCCAGCAGCTTAATCGCTAGCGGGAGCGGTCCCAATGAGCAGTTCTTC. This sequence encodes CASSLIASGSGPNEQFF. The chain has TRBV7-6 and TRBJ2-1; 10 positions match TRBD2. The V and J ends lost 2 bases and 6 bases, in that order; junction bases with no gene match: 10. The CDR3 length is 17 residues. The V gene's germline CDR1 is SGHVS and CDR2 FNYEAQ.

This sequence joins TRBV23-1 and TRBJ2-1; D gene uncertain. TRBV23-1 is an ORF, and what it does is uncertain. Trimming shortened V by 3 bases and J by 2 bases, and 5 bases separated the two germline ends. The CDR3 loop spans 13 amino acids. The CDR3 DNA reads TGCGCCAGCAGTCATCAGGCCTACAATGAGCAGTTCTTC. Protein: CASSHQAYNEQFF.

This clone was seen a handful of times. The genes are TRBV5-5 and TRBJ1-1; D is possibly TRBD1 (6 bases). Per germline, CDR1 SGHKS and CDR2 YYEKEE (reference sequence). Trimming took off 5 bases at V and 5 bases at J, with 25 bases between the two ends. The CDR3 loop spans 17 amino acids. This CDR3 reads CASSFSSRIRGGTEAFF. In DNA form, the CDR3 reads TGTGCCAGCAGTTTCTCGAGTCGTATCAGGGGTGGAACTGAAGCTTTCTTT.

The chain has TRBV27 and TRBJ2-7; 7 bases agree with TRBD1. Germline loops: CDR1 MNHEY, CDR2 SMNVEV (reference sequence). The CDR3 consists of 13 residues. V lost 6 bases, J lost 6 bases, and 8 bases stayed unmatched. CDR3 nucleotide sequence: TGTGCCAGCAGCCCCGACAGGGCCAGCGAGCAGTACTTC. Its translation: CASSPDRASEQYF.

The chain employs TRBV29-1 and TRBJ1-2, with D maybe TRBD1 (6 bases). Trimming shortened V by 3 bases and J by 8 bases, and 19 bases separated the two germline ends. Germline V lookup: CDR1 SQVTM, CDR2 ANQGSEA. The CDR3 runs to 14 residues. The CDR3 loop is CSVEWVTARGGYTF. The CDR3 region has the DNA TGCAGCGTTGAGTGGGTAACAGCCAGGGGAGGCTACACCTTC.

The gene calls are TRBV9 and TRBJ2-1; D gene ambiguous. V dropped 3 bases and J dropped 10 bases, with 17 bases sitting between them. The CDR3 covers 14 residues. Germline V gene data show CDR1 as SGDLS and CDR2 as YYNGEE. For the CDR3, the DNA is TGTGCCAGCAGCGGAGCCCTCCCAGGTGTGGAGCAGTTCTTC. This encodes CASSGALPGVEQFF.

The gene calls are TRBV4-3 and TRBJ1-2; a possible D gene is TRBD1 (5 bases). The V end was cut by 1 base, the J end by 2 bases, with 8 bases between. The germline gives CDR1 LGHNA, CDR2 YSLEER. The CDR3 loop spans 14 amino acids. CDR3 nucleotide sequence: TGCGCCAGCAGCCAAGTGGGGGGAAACTATGGCTACACCTTC. This gives the protein CASSQVGGNYGYTF.

The chain employs TRBV28 and TRBJ1-6, with D tentatively TRBD1 (6 bases). The V and J ends lost 3 bases and 7 bases respectively, with 16 bases between them. This CDR3 has 16 amino acids. CDR1 is MDHEN, CDR2 SYDVKM, per germline. DNA of the CDR3: TGTGCCAGCAGTTTGCTCACAGGGTTCAGGAATTCACCCCTCCACTTT. Its translation is CASSLLTGFRNSPLHF.

V and J are TRBV9 and TRBJ2-2; D is ambiguous. The CDR3 has 15 amino acids. The germline V gene has CDR1 SGDLS and CDR2 YYNGEE. V was pared by 3 bases and J by 0 bases, with 9 bases between. The CDR3, as DNA: TGTGCCAGCAGCGAGGGTAGCCCGAACACCGGGGAGCTGTTTTTT. Protein product: CASSEGSPNTGELFF.

The chain is built from TRBV9 and TRBJ1-1; TRBD1 might be the D (5 bases). The germline V and J ends were trimmed by 4 bases and 0 bases, with 16 bases remaining between them. Germline loops: CDR1 SGDLS, CDR2 YYNGEE. There are 16 residues in the CDR3. CDR3 residues: CASSPQVGAVNTEAFF. CDR3 sequence (DNA): TGTGCCAGCAGCCCCCAAGTTGGGGCGGTGAACACTGAAGCTTTCTTT.

This clone was observed a single time. The genes are TRBV18 and TRBJ2-5; 12 nucleotides align to TRBD1. Losses at the gene ends were 2 bases for V and 5 bases for J; bases not matched to a gene: 3. Germline V gene data show CDR1 as KGHSH and CDR2 as LQKENI. The CDR3 covers 15 residues. The CDR3 coding sequence is TGTGCCAGCTCACCATCCGGGACAGGGGGCGAGACCCAGTACTTC. It encodes CASSPSGTGGETQYF. Together with reference TRBV18 and TRBJ2-5, the CDR3 gives the full variable domain: NAGVMQNPRHLVRRRGQEARLRCSPMKGHSHVYWYRQLPEEGLKFMVYLQKENIIDESGMPKERFSAEFPKEGPSILRIQQVVRGDSAAYFCASSPSGTGGETQYFGPGTRLLVL.

The chain couples TRBV7-7 to TRBJ1-5; 7 positions agree with TRBD1. Trimming cost V 3 bases and J 4 bases; bases outside gene matches: 12. CDR1 and CDR2 from the germline V gene are SSHAT and FNYEAQ (reference sequence). CDR3 length: 17 residues. CDR3 region: CASSLKAGTVHNQPQHF. In DNA form, the CDR3 reads TGTGCCAGCAGCTTGAAAGCCGGGACAGTCCATAATCAGCCCCAGCATTTT.

This chain uses TRBV25-1 with TRBJ1-4; D call uncertain. Germline V gives CDR1 MGHDK, CDR2 SYGVNS. Trimming shortened V by 6 bases and J by 7 bases, and 15 bases separated the two germline ends. The CDR3 has 14 residues. CDR3 residues: CASRSRGVSEKLFF. The DNA of the CDR3 is TGTGCCAGCAGGAGTCGGGGAGTGAGTGAAAAACTGTTTTTT.